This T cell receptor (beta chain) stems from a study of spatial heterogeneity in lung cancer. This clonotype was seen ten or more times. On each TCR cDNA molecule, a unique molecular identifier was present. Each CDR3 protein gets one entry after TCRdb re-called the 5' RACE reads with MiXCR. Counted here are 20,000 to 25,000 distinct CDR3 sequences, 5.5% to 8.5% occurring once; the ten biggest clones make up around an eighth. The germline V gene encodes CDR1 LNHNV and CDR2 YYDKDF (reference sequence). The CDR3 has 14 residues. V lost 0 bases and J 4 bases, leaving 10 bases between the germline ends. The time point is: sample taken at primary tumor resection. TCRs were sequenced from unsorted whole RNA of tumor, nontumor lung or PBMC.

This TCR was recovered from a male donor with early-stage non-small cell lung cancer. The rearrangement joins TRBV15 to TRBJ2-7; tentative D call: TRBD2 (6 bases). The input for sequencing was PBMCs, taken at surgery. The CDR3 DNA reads TGTGCCACCAGCAGAGAGTTCGGGGGATACGAGCAGTACTTC. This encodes CATSREFGGYEQYF.